The 15 T cell receptor beta chains presented below share a single source sample, sequenced in a study of blood T cell repertoires in COVID-19. Sequencing was performed with immunoSEQ multiplex PCR; in TCRdb, only in-frame clones are kept and a portion is missing. Seen here are some 140,000 clones, 87% observed once, and the top ten hold 2% to 2.5%. The sequencing sample was made of peripheral blood. The receptors originated from a man in his fifties or sixties with active COVID-19.

The genes are TRBV4-2 and TRBJ2-1; D is perhaps TRBD2 (6 bases). Trimming stripped 2 bases from V and 0 bases from J, with 11 bases between. The CDR3 spans 16 residues. From germline, CDR1 is LGHNA and CDR2 YNFKEQ. The chain's CDR3 is CASSQNPGVSYNEQFF. In DNA form, the CDR3 reads TGTGCCAGCAGCCAAAATCCGGGGGTCTCCTACAATGAGCAGTTCTTC.

The V and J genes are TRBV5-4 and TRBJ2-7, with a weak D call TRBD2 (5 bases). CDR1 SGHNT and CDR2 YYREEE come from the germline V gene (reference sequence). V was clipped by 3 bases and J by 1 base, with 11 bases between them. The CDR3 is made up of 14 amino acids. CDR3 in amino acids: CASSSPRESYEQYF. CDR3 nucleotides: TGTGCCAGCAGCTCCCCCCGGGAATCCTACGAGCAGTACTTC.

The chain couples TRBV15 to TRBJ1-4; 9 positions match TRBD1. Germline V CDR1 and CDR2: LNHNV, YYDKDF (reference sequence). Trimming at V came to 5 bases and at J to 8 bases, leaving 12 bases not matched to a gene. The CDR3 has 16 residues. The CDR3 loop reads CATSRAPGQGEEKLFF. The DNA of the CDR3 is TGTGCCACCAGCCGAGCGCCGGGACAGGGTGAGGAAAAACTGTTTTTT.

Only one count was recorded for this clone. One end of the junction varies from germline; a read error may be responsible. The same CDR3 arises from other DNA sequences in this sample as well. The chain has TRBV7-7 and TRBJ2-2, with a tentative D call TRBD2 (6 bases). The CDR3 runs to 13 residues. Germline-derived CDR1 and CDR2 are SSHAT and FNYEAQ (reference sequence). The DNA for the CDR3 is TGTGCTAGCAGCTTAGGGAGGTCCGGGGAGCTGTTTTTT. Translated, it gives CASSLGRSGELFF. Together with reference TRBV7-7 and TRBJ2-2, the CDR3 gives the full variable domain: GAGVSQSPRYKVTKRGQDVTLRCDPISSHATLYWYQQALGQGPEFLTYFNYEAQPDKSGLPSDRFSAERPEGSISTLTIQRTEQRDSAMYRCASSLGRSGELFFGEGSRLTVL.

The rearrangement joins TRBV12-5 to TRBJ2-1; maybe TRBD1 (5 bases). Per germline, CDR1 LGHNT and CDR2 FRNRAP. The CDR3 has 16 amino acids. Trimming left V 0 bases short and J 2 bases short, with 11 bases between. This chain's CDR3 is CASGLVRAGPYNEQFF. The CDR3 region has the DNA TGTGCTAGTGGTTTGGTACGGGCAGGGCCCTACAATGAGCAGTTCTTC.

The rearrangement links TRBV9 to TRBJ1-3; D unresolved. The V end was cut by 1 base, the J end by 8 bases, with 10 bases between. Germline lookup yields CDR1 SGDLS and CDR2 YYNGEE. This CDR3 is 13 amino acids long. Here the CDR3 DNA reads TGTGCCAGCAGCGTACCCGGGAGGGACACCATATATTTT. Protein sequence: CASSVPGRDTIYF.

The chain is built from TRBV6-5 and TRBJ2-1; D is ambiguous. This CDR3 is built from 15 residues. V lost 6 bases to trimming and J lost 0 bases, with 12 bases between them. Germline CDR1 MNHEY, CDR2 SVGAGI. The CDR3, as DNA: TGTGCCAGCAGAACGCGGCCGAGCTCCTACAATGAGCAGTTCTTC. Translation gives CASRTRPSSYNEQFF.

This sequence joins TRBV24-1 and TRBJ2-5, with D tentatively TRBD1 (6 bases). Trimming shortened V by 4 bases and J by 4 bases, and 12 bases separated the two germline ends. This CDR3 has 14 amino acids. CDR1 and CDR2 (germline): KGHDR, SFDVKD. The CDR3, as DNA: TGTGCCACCAGTGACCCTGGCAGGGGAGAGACCCAGTACTTC. Translated: CATSDPGRGETQYF.

J is TRBJ2-7 and V is TRBV9, with 9 positions matching TRBD1. In germline, CDR1 is SGDLS, CDR2 YYNGEE. This CDR3 is 15 amino acids long. The trim removed 0 bases at V and 3 bases at J, leaving 4 bases unmatched. CDR3 in amino acids: CASSVEGQGIYEQYF. The DNA of the CDR3 is TGTGCCAGCAGCGTAGAAGGACAGGGGATCTACGAGCAGTACTTC.

This rearrangement joins TRBV5-1 to TRBJ2-2, with D perhaps TRBD1 (5 bases). Germline CDR1 is SGHRS and CDR2 is YFSETQ. The CDR3 sequence is 15 residues long. V gave up 0 bases and J gave up 0 bases, with 6 bases separating them. CDR3 protein: CASSLDRTNTGELFF. The DNA for the CDR3 is TGCGCCAGCAGCTTGGACAGGACGAACACCGGGGAGCTGTTTTTT.

This clone was recorded a few times. The chain employs TRBV5-1 and TRBJ2-7, with 10 nucleotides matching TRBD1. Germline V CDR1 and CDR2: SGHRS, YFSETQ. This CDR3 comprises 14 residues. Trimming cost V 4 bases and J 6 bases; bases outside gene matches: 7. The CDR3: CASSGDRGYGEQYF. The CDR3, as DNA: TGCGCCAGCAGCGGGGACAGGGGATACGGCGAGCAGTACTTC.

The chain combines TRBV3-1 (or the pseudogene TRBV3-2) with TRBJ1-4; D remains unclear. The CDR3 contains 14 residues. CDR1 and CDR2 (germline): LGHDT, YNNKEL (reference sequence). V was cut by 1 base and J by 6 bases, with 9 bases left in between. The CDR3 region has the DNA TGTGCCAGCAGCCAAGGAGCGGAGTATGAAAAACTGTTTTTT. It yields the protein CASSQGAEYEKLFF.

The chain is built from TRBV2 and TRBJ2-3; tentatively, D is TRBD2 (5 bases). CDR1 is SNHLY, CDR2 FYNNEI, per germline. The CDR3 extends over 17 amino acids. V was clipped by 6 bases and J by 6 bases, with 25 bases between them. The CDR3 region is CASSKRTGILVPDTQYF. The DNA of the CDR3 is TGTGCCAGCAGCAAACGTACCGGGATCCTAGTTCCCGATACGCAGTATTTT.

The chain recombines TRBV11-3 with TRBJ2-2; no clear D. V was pared by 1 base and J by 6 bases, with 6 bases between. CDR3 length: 13 residues. The V gene's germline CDR1 is SGHNT and CDR2 YENEEA. This chain's CDR3 is CASSLGFAGELFF. DNA for the CDR3: TGTGCCAGCAGCTTAGGTTTCGCCGGGGAGCTGTTTTTT.

This clone was seen only a few times. The chain has TRBV25-1 and TRBJ1-1, with a tentative D call TRBD1 (6 bases). CDR3 length: 15 amino acids. Germline assignment: CDR1 MGHDK and CDR2 SYGVNS. V was pared by 3 bases and J by 1 base, with 12 bases between. The CDR3 nucleotides are TGTGCCAGCAGTGATACCGGGACACCGAACACTGAAGCTTTCTTT. The encoded protein is CASSDTGTPNTEAFF.